The sequence of this TCR beta chain was determined in a study of shared clonotypes between healthy human individuals. Only CD45RO-negative cells positively selected for CCR7 counted as naive CD8 cells, so terminally differentiated effector memory CD45RA+ cells were excluded. Sequenced by immunoSEQ multiplex PCR; TCRdb stores in-frame clones only, minus some. In the table there are about 2.1 million clones, about 92% of which are singletons. Looked up from germline, CDR1 is SGHDN and CDR2 is FVKESK. Trimming removed 0 bases at V and 4 bases at J, with 7 bases between. The CDR3 loop spans 13 amino acids. Of note for this clone: The sample has other DNA sequences that encode this CDR3 too.

The V and J genes are TRBV14 and TRBJ2-7; D is unresolved. The source of this sequence is a young man in good health. Some clones in this sample may be carry-over from other donors' samples. The sample comprised naive CD8+ T cells from PBMCs. CDR3 protein: CASSQDGSYEQYF. For the CDR3, the DNA is TGTGCCAGCAGCCAAGATGGCAGTTACGAGCAGTACTTC.